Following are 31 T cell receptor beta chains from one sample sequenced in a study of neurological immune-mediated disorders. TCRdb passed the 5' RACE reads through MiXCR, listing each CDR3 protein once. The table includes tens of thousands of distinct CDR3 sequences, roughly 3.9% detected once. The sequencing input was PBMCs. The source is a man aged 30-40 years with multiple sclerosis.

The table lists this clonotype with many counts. CDR3 protein: CSARLAGVTSEQFF. In nucleotides, the CDR3 is TGCAGTGCTCGACTAGCGGGGGTAACCTCTGAGCAGTTCTTC. This chain links TRBV20-1 with TRBJ2-1, with TRBD2 matching over 12 bases. CDR1 and CDR2 from the germline V gene are DFQATT and SNEGSKA (reference sequence). Losses at the gene ends were 5 bases for V and 9 bases for J; bases not matched to a gene: 8. This CDR3 comprises 14 residues.

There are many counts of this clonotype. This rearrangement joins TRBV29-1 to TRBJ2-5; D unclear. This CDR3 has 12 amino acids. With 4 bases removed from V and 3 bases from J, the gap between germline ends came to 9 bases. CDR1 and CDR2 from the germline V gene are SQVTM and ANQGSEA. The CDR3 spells CSVVRAEETQYF. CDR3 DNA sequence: TGCAGCGTTGTCCGGGCGGAAGAGACCCAGTACTTC.

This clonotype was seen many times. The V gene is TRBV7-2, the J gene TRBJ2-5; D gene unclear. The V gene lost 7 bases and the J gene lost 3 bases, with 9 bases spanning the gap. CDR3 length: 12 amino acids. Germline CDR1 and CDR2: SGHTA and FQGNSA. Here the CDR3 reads CASTFPEETQYF. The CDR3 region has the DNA TGTGCCAGCACCTTCCCGGAAGAGACCCAGTACTTC.

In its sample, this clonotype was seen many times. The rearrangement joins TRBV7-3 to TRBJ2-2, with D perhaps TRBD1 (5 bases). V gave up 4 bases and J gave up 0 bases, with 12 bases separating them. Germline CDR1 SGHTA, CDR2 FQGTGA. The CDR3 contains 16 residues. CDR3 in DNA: TGTGCCAGCAGCTATCCCAGGACAACGAACACCGGGGAGCTGTTTTTT. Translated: CASSYPRTTNTGELFF.

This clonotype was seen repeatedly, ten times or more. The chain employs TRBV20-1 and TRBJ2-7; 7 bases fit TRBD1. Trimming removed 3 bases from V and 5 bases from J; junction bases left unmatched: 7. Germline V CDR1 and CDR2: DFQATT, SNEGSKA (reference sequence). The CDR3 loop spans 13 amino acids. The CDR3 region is CSARPGQSHEQYF. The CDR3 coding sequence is TGCAGTGCTAGGCCGGGACAGTCCCACGAGCAGTACTTC.

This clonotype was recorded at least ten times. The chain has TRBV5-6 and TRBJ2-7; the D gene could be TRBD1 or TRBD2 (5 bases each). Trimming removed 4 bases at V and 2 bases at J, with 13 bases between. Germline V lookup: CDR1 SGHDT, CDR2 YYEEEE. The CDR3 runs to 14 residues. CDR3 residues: CASSIRDGTYEQYF. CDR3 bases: TGTGCCAGCAGCATCCGGGACGGAACCTACGAGCAGTACTTC.

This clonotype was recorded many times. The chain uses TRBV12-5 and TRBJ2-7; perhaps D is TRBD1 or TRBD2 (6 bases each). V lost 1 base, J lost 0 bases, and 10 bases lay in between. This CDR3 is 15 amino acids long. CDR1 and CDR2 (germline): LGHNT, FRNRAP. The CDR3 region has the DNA TGTGCTAGTGGTTTGGGGGGGGCCCGCTCCTACGAGCAGTACTTC. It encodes CASGLGGARSYEQYF.

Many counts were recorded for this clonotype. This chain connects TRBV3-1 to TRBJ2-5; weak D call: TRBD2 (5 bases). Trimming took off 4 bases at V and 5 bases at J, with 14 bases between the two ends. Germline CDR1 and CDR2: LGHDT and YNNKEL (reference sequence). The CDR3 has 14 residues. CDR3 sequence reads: CASSLAPGGETQYF. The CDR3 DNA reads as TGTGCCAGCAGCCTTGCTCCCGGCGGGGAGACCCAGTACTTC.

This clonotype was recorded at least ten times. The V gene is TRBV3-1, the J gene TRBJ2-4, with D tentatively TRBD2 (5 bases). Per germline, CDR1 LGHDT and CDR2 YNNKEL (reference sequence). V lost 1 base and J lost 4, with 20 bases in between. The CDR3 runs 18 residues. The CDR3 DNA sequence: TGTGCCAGCAGCCAAGCGGTCGAGGGTGCGCTCCCTAAAAACATTCAGTACTTC. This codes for CASSQAVEGALPKNIQYF.

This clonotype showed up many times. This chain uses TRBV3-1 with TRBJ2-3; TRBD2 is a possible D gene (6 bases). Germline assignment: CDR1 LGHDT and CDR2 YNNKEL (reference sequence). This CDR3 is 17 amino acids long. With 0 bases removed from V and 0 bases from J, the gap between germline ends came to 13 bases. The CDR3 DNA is TGTGCCAGCAGCCAAGAGGGGACCGGGACTAGCACAGATACGCAGTATTTT. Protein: CASSQEGTGTSTDTQYF.

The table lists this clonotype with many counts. As DNA, the CDR3 is TGTGCCAGCAGCTTAGGGACAGGGGGTCAAGAGACCCAGTACTTC. This gives the protein CASSLGTGGQETQYF. The genes are TRBV7-2 and TRBJ2-5; 10 nucleotides line up with TRBD1. CDR1 and CDR2 (germline): SGHTA, FQGNSA. CDR3 length: 15 amino acids. With 1 base clipped from V and 2 bases from J, the junction kept 1 base outside the gene matches.

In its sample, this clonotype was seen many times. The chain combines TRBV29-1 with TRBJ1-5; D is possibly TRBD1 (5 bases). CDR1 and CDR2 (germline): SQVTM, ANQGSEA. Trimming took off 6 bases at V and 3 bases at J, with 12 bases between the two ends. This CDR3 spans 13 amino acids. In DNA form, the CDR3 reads TGCAGCGTCTCGGAGGGACTCAATCAGCCCCAGCATTTT. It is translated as CSVSEGLNQPQHF. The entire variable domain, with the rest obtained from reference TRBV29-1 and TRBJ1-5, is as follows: SAVISQKPSRDICQRGTSLTIQCQVDSQVTMMFWYRQQPGQSLTLIATANQGSEATYESGFVIDKFPISRPNLTFSTLTVSNMSPEDSSIYLCSVSEGLNQPQHFGDGTRLSIL.

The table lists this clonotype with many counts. The CDR3 is CASSVEAQYF. CDR3 in DNA: TGTGCCAGCAGTGTCGAAGCGCAGTATTTT. The chain uses TRBV12-3 or TRBV12-4 and TRBJ2-3; the D is unclear. Trimming stripped 5 bases from V and 10 bases from J, with 7 bases between. The CDR3 consists of 10 residues.

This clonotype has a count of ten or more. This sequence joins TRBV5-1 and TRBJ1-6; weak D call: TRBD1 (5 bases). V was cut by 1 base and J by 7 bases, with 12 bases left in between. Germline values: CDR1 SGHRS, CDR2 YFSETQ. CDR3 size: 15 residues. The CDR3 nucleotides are TGCGCCAGCAGCTTGCTAGGGGAAGGGAATTCACCCCTCCACTTT. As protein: CASSLLGEGNSPLHF. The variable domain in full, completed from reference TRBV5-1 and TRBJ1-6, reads KAGVTQTPRYLIKTRGQQVTLSCSPISGHRSVSWYQQTPGQGLQFLFEYFSETQRNKGNFPGRFSGRQFSNSRSEMNVSTLELGDSALYLCASSLLGEGNSPLHFGNGTRLTVT.

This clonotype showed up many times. The CDR3 loop reads CASTGGGNAKNIQYF. In DNA form, the CDR3 reads TGTGCCAGCACCGGAGGGGGTAATGCCAAAAACATTCAGTACTTC. This chain connects TRBV3-1 to TRBJ2-4; D may be TRBD1 or TRBD2 (6 bases each). CDR3 length: 15 amino acids. In germline, CDR1 is LGHDT, CDR2 YNNKEL (reference sequence). V lost 7 bases and J 1 base, leaving 14 bases between the germline ends. The variable domain in full, completed from reference TRBV3-1 and TRBJ2-4, reads DTAVSQTPKYLVTQMGNDKSIKCEQNLGHDTMYWYKQDSKKFLKIMFSYNNKELIINETVPNRFSPKSPDKAHLNLHINSLELGDSAVYFCASTGGGNAKNIQYFGAGTRLSVL.

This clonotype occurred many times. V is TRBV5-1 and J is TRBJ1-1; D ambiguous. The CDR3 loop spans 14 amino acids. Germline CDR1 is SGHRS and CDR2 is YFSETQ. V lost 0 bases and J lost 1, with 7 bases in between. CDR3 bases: TGCGCCAGCAGCTTGGGGTGGGGGAACACTGAAGCTTTCTTT. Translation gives CASSLGWGNTEAFF.

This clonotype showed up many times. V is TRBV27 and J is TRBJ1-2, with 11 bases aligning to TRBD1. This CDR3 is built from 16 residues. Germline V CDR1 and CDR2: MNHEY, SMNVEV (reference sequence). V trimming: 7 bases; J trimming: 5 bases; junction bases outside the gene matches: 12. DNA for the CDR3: TGTGCCAGCAAAGGTCAACCCGGGACAGGGGGTTATGGCTACACCTTC. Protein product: CASKGQPGTGGYGYTF.

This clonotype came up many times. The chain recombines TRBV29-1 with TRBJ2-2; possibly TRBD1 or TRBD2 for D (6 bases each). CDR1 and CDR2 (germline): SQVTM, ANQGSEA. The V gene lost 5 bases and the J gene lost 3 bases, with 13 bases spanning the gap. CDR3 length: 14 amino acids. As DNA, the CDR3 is TGCAGCGTTTCTGACAGGAGGGACACCGGGGAGCTGTTTTTT. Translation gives CSVSDRRDTGELFF.

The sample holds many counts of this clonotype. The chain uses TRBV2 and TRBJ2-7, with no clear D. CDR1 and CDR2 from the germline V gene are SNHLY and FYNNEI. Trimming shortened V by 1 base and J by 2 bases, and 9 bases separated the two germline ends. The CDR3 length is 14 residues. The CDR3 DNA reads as TGTGCCAGCAGTGAAGGTCATTCGACCTACGAGCAGTACTTC. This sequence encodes CASSEGHSTYEQYF.

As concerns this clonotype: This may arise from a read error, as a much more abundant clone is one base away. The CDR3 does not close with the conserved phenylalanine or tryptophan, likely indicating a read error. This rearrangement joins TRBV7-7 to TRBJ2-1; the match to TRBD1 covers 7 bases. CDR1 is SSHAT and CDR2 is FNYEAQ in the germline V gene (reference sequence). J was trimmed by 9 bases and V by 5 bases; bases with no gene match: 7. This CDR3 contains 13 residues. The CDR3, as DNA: TGTGCCAGCAGCGCCGACAGGGCTGGTGAGCAGTTCTAC. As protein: CASSADRAGEQFY.

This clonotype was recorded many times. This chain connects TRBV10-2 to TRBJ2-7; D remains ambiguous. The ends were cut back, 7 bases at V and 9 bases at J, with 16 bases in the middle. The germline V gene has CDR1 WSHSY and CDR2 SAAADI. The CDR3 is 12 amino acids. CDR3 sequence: CASKDTLEGQYF. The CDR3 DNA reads TGCGCCAGCAAAGACACCTTGGAAGGGCAGTACTTC.

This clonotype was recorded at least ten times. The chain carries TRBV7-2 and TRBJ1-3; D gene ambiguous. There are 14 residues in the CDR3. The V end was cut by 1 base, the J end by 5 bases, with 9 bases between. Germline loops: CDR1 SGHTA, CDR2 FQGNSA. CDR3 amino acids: CASSLEKTRNTIYF. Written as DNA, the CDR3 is TGTGCCAGCAGCTTAGAGAAAACGCGAAACACCATATATTTT.

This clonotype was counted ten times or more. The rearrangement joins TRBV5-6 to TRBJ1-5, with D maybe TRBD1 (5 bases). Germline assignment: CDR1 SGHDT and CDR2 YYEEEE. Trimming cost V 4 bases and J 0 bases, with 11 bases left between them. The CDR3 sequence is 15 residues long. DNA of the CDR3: TGTGCCAGCAGCCGGGGGACGGGTAGCAATCAGCCCCAGCATTTT. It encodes CASSRGTGSNQPQHF.

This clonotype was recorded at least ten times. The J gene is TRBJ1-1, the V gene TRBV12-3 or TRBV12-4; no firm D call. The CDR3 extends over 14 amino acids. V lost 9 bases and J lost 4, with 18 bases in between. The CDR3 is CASIPRVGITEAFF. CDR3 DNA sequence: TGTGCCAGTATTCCCCGGGTCGGGATCACTGAAGCTTTCTTT.

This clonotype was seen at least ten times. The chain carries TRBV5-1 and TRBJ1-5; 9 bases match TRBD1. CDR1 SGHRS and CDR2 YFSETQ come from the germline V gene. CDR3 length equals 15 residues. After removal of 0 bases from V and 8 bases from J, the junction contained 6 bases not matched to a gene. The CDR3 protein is CASSLGTGVGEPQHF. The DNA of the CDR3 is TGCGCCAGCAGCTTGGGGACAGGGGTTGGTGAGCCCCAGCATTTT.

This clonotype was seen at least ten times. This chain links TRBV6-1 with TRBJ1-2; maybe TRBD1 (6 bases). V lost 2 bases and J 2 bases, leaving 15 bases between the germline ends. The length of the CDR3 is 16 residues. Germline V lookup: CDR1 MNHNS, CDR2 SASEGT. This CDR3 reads CASSELRTDKNYGYTF. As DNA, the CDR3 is TGTGCCAGCAGTGAACTGAGGACAGACAAAAACTATGGCTACACCTTC.

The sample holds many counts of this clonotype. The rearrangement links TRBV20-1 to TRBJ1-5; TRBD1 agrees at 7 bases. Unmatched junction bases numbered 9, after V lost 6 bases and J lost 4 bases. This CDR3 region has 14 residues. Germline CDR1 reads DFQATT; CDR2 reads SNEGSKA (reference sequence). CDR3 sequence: CSAIGTEPNQPQHF. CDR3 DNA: TGCAGTGCGATAGGGACAGAGCCTAATCAGCCCCAGCATTTT.

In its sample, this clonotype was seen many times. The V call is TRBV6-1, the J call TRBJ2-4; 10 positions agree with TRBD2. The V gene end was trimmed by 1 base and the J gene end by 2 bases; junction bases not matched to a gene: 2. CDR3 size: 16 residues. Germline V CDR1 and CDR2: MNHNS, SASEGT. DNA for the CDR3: TGTGCCAGCAGTGAAGAAGCGGGGGGGTCCAAAAACATTCAGTACTTC. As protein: CASSEEAGGSKNIQYF.

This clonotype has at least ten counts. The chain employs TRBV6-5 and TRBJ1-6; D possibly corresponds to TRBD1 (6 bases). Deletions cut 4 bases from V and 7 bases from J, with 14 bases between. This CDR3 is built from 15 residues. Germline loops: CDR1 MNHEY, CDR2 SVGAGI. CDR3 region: CASSLQGISNSPLHF. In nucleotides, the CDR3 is TGTGCCAGCAGTTTGCAGGGGATCAGCAATTCACCCCTCCACTTT.

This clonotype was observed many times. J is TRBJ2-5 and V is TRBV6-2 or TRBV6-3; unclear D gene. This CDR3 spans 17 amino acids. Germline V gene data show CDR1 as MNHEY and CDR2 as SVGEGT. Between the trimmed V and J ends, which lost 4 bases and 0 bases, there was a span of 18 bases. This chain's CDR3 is CASSWREQLWDQETQYF. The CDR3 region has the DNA TGTGCCAGCAGTTGGCGAGAGCAGTTGTGGGACCAAGAGACCCAGTACTTC.

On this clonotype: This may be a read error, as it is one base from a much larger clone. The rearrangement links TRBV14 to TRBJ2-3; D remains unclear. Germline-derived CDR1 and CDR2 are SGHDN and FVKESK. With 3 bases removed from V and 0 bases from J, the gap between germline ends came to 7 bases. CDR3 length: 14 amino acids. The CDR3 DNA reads TGTGCCAGCAGCCACCAGGAGAGCACAGATACGCAGTATTTT. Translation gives CASSHQESTDTQYF. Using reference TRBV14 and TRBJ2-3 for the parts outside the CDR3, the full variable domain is EAGVTQFPSHSVIEKGQTVTLRCDPISGHDNLYWYRRVMGKEIKFLLHFVKESKQDESGMPNNRFLAERTGGTYSTLKVQPAELEDSGVYFCASSHQESTDTQYFGPGTRLTVL.